Here is one T cell receptor beta chain with its context. This clonotype came up many times. Its target antigen remains unknown. No quality values exist for individual bases; no much larger clone is one base distant. What the time point label conveys for this sample: blood at routine non-recurrence follow-up after resection. For TCR sequencing, whole RNA was extracted from tumor and nontumor lung tissue, or from cryopreserved PBMC samples, and no cell sorting was done. Only patients with enough RNA available from two or more tumor regions were chosen for TCR sequencing. Libraries were constructed by 5' RACE. Sequenced on a NextSeq 500. In the TCR library protocol, a unique molecular identifier was attached to each TCR cDNA molecule so that PCR and sequencing errors could be corrected. As for how the authors treated the data: Decombinator tools were used for TCR identification, UMI-based error correction and CDR3 extraction. Expanded TCRs were defined as those above a frequency of 2 per 1,000, corresponding to the top 1% of the tumor frequency distribution. Renyi diversity was calculated using the R vegan package after each repertoire was subsampled 100 times to 5,000 TCRs. To build CDR3 similarity networks, amino acid triplet string-kernel similarity was used, and CDR3s were connected when their pairwise similarity was above 0.82. In-frame beta chains were kept once TCRdb had trimmed the public reads at Q25 with fastp and called clones with MiXCR. Every distinct CDR3 protein forms one entry, paired with its most common genes and DNA. In this record, the V and J calls reflect TCRdb's handling and not the investigators' own analysis. The sample records about 36,000 distinct CDR3 sequences, approximately 7.5% of which are singletons. Clones ranked in the top ten supply about 9.2% of the sample.

This specimen belongs to a study of spatial heterogeneity in lung cancer (dated 2019 in TCRdb). About the investigation overall: Samples were obtained from about 75 patients with early-stage, untreated non-small cell lung cancer from the lung TRACERx cohort. Both alpha and beta chains were TCR-sequenced in 200 to 250 tumor regions, around 64 matched nontumor lung samples and 56 PBMC samples obtained at surgery. In the raw uncorrected reads, each unique combination of TCR and UMI appeared more than ten times on average. In non-small cell lung cancer, the study made a quantitative comparison of TCR alpha and beta repertoires among multiple tumor regions, matched nontumor lung and blood. Nonsynonymous mutation counts, determined by whole-exome sequencing of tumor tissue, were related to features of the TCR repertoire. More beta-chain than alpha-chain transcripts were consistently detected, likely reflecting higher beta-chain transcript abundance. Follow-up PBMC samples were sequenced whenever the samples were available, and the median time to follow-up was two to three years after resection. General conclusions and limits of the study: Comparisons of baseline and follow-up blood repertoires included only 15 or so patients. Ubiquitous expanded tumor TCRs showed up in blood more often at tumor resection than at routine follow-up. Additional single-cell paired TCR alpha and beta sequencing was considered necessary to confirm, at a functional level, the hypothesis that regional TCRs recognize regional mutations.

The source material was PBMCs, sampled at follow-up. This sequence originates from a male donor with early-stage non-small cell lung cancer.

The CDR3 is CASSQGTGYYEQYF. The sequenced DNA is TGTGCCAGCAGCCAAGGGACAGGCTACTACGAGCAGTACTTC. Recombination linked TRBV3-1 to TRBJ2-7, with 7 bases matching TRBD1. CDR1 and CDR2 are drawn from the germline V gene (reference sequence): LGHDT, YNNKEL. V has 1 base trimmed and J has 3 bases trimmed; junction bases matching no gene number 3. CDR3 length: 14 amino acids, cysteine to phenylalanine. The read is trimmed to its CDR3 DNA, 42 bases read in frame from base 1.